A selection of T cell receptor beta chains follows, all from one sample in a study of patients and donors after allogeneic stem cell transplantation. TCRdb passed the RT-PCR reads through MiXCR, listing each CDR3 protein once. The sample yields about 72,000 distinct CDR3 sequences, about 25% seen once. Sequencing was done on a sample of blood, either unsorted or a sorted T cell fraction (not recorded which). The receptor set was obtained from a human donor who was either an allogeneic HSCT recipient or a stem cell or donor lymphocyte infusion donor (not recorded which). It is not recorded whose cells these are; they may come from a transplant donor. Each CDR3 is given with its conserved first and last residue. A D gene is named only where the DNA matches it firmly. Expanded clones are given a class, and other clones once, few, many or no size at all.

CDR3 protein: CASSAGLALYNEQFF
CDR3 DNA: TGTGCCAGCAGCGCGGGACTAGCGCTTTACAATGAGCAGTTCTTC
clone size: NA
J gene: TRBJ2-1
D gene: TRBD2
V gene: TRBV7-2

CDR3 protein: CASRTGPNTEAFF
CDR3 DNA: TGTGCCAGCAGAACCGGGCCGAACACTGAAGCTTTCTTT
clone size: NA
J gene: TRBJ1-1
D gene: NA
V gene: TRBV7-2

CDR3 protein: CASTSGHEKYF
CDR3 DNA: TGTGCCAGCACCTCGGGCCACGAGAAGTACTTC
clone size: NA
J gene: TRBJ2-7
D gene: NA
V gene: TRBV28

CDR3 protein: CASSQEGDRRYEQYF
CDR3 DNA: TGCGCCAGCAGCCAAGAGGGGGACAGACGCTACGAGCAGTACTTC
clone size: NA
J gene: TRBJ2-7
D gene: TRBD1
V gene: TRBV4-3

CDR3 protein: CASSPGTEQETQYF
CDR3 DNA: TGTGCCAGCTCACCCGGGACAGAACAAGAGACCCAGTACTTC
clone size: NA
J gene: TRBJ2-5
D gene: TRBD1
V gene: TRBV18

CDR3 protein: CASRKPGGSSYEQYF
CDR3 DNA: TGTGCCAGCAGGAAGCCGGGGGGGAGCTCCTACGAGCAGTACTTC
clone size: NA
J gene: TRBJ2-7
D gene: TRBD2
V gene: TRBV6-6

CDR3 protein: CASRGPSPYNEQFF
CDR3 DNA: TGTGCCAGCAGAGGGCCTAGCCCATACAATGAGCAGTTCTTC
clone size: once
J gene: TRBJ2-1
D gene: NA
V gene: TRBV2

CDR3 protein: CASSLPGANVLTF
CDR3 DNA: TGTGCCAGCAGCCTCCCTGGGGCCAACGTCCTGACTTTC
clone size: NA
J gene: TRBJ2-6
D gene: NA
V gene: TRBV2

CDR3 protein: CASSPGTGLSSYNSPLHF
CDR3 DNA: TGCGCCAGCAGCCCCGGGACAGGGCTAAGCTCCTATAATTCACCCCTCCACTTT
clone size: few
J gene: TRBJ1-6
D gene: TRBD1
V gene: TRBV5-1

CDR3 protein: CASSRLLAFDTQYF
CDR3 DNA: TGCGCCAGCAGCCGCCTGCTAGCTTTCGATACGCAGTATTTT
clone size: few
J gene: TRBJ2-3
D gene: NA
V gene: TRBV4-1

CDR3 protein: CASSQGPNEQFF
CDR3 DNA: TGCGCCAGCAGCCAAGGTCCCAATGAGCAGTTCTTC
clone size: NA
J gene: TRBJ2-1
D gene: NA
V gene: TRBV4-1

CDR3 protein: CSVAEGLENQPQHF
CDR3 DNA: TGCAGCGTTGCAGAGGGTCTAGAAAATCAGCCCCAGCATTTT
clone size: few
J gene: TRBJ1-5
D gene: NA
V gene: TRBV29-1